This T cell receptor beta chain was documented in a study of CD8 T cells in ankylosing spondylitis. Notes on the study in general: Earlier studies detected some motif variants in reactive arthritis synovial fluid and blood. Relatively rare in peripheral blood, disease-linked clones were also CD8+. Significant enrichment of disease-linked clones was reportedly seen in matched ankylosing spondylitis synovial fluid. Seemingly distinctive of ankylosing spondylitis blood was a TCR beta motif formed by eight highly homologous variants.

This clonotype showed up just a few times. Its cognate antigen is unknown. The authors made TCR beta libraries by quantitative 5'-RACE with molecular barcodes. One entry per CDR3 protein results from TCRdb running MiXCR on the 5' RACE reads. The sample lists 220,000 or so distinct CDR3 sequences; 15% to 20% were seen once. The sequence was collected from a male donor with ankylosing spondylitis. The sample consisted of blood, either unsorted or a sorted T cell fraction (not recorded which).

DNA for the CDR3: TGTGCCAGCAGGTTGGGGAGCGGGACCCAGTACTTC. Protein sequence: CASRLGSGTQYF. This chain joins TRBV28 and TRBJ2-5; tentative D call: TRBD2 (5 bases). V was trimmed by 6 bases and J by 7 bases, leaving 12 bases between them. Per germline, CDR1 MDHEN and CDR2 SYDVKM. The CDR3 sequence is 12 residues long.